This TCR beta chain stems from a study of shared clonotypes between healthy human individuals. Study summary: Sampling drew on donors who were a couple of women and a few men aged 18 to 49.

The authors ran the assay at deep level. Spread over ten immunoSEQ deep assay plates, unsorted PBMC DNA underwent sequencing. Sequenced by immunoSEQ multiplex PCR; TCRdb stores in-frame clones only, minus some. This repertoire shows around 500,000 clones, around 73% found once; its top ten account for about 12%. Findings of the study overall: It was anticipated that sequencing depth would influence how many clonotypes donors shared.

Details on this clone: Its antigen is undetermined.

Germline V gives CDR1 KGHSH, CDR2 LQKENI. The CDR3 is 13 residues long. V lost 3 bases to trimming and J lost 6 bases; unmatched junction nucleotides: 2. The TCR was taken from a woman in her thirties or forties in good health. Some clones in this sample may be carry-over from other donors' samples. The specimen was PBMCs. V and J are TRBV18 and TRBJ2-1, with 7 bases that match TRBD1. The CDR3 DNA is TGTGCCAGCTCACCCGGGACAGTCAATGAGCAGTTCTTC. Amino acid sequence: CASSPGTVNEQFF.